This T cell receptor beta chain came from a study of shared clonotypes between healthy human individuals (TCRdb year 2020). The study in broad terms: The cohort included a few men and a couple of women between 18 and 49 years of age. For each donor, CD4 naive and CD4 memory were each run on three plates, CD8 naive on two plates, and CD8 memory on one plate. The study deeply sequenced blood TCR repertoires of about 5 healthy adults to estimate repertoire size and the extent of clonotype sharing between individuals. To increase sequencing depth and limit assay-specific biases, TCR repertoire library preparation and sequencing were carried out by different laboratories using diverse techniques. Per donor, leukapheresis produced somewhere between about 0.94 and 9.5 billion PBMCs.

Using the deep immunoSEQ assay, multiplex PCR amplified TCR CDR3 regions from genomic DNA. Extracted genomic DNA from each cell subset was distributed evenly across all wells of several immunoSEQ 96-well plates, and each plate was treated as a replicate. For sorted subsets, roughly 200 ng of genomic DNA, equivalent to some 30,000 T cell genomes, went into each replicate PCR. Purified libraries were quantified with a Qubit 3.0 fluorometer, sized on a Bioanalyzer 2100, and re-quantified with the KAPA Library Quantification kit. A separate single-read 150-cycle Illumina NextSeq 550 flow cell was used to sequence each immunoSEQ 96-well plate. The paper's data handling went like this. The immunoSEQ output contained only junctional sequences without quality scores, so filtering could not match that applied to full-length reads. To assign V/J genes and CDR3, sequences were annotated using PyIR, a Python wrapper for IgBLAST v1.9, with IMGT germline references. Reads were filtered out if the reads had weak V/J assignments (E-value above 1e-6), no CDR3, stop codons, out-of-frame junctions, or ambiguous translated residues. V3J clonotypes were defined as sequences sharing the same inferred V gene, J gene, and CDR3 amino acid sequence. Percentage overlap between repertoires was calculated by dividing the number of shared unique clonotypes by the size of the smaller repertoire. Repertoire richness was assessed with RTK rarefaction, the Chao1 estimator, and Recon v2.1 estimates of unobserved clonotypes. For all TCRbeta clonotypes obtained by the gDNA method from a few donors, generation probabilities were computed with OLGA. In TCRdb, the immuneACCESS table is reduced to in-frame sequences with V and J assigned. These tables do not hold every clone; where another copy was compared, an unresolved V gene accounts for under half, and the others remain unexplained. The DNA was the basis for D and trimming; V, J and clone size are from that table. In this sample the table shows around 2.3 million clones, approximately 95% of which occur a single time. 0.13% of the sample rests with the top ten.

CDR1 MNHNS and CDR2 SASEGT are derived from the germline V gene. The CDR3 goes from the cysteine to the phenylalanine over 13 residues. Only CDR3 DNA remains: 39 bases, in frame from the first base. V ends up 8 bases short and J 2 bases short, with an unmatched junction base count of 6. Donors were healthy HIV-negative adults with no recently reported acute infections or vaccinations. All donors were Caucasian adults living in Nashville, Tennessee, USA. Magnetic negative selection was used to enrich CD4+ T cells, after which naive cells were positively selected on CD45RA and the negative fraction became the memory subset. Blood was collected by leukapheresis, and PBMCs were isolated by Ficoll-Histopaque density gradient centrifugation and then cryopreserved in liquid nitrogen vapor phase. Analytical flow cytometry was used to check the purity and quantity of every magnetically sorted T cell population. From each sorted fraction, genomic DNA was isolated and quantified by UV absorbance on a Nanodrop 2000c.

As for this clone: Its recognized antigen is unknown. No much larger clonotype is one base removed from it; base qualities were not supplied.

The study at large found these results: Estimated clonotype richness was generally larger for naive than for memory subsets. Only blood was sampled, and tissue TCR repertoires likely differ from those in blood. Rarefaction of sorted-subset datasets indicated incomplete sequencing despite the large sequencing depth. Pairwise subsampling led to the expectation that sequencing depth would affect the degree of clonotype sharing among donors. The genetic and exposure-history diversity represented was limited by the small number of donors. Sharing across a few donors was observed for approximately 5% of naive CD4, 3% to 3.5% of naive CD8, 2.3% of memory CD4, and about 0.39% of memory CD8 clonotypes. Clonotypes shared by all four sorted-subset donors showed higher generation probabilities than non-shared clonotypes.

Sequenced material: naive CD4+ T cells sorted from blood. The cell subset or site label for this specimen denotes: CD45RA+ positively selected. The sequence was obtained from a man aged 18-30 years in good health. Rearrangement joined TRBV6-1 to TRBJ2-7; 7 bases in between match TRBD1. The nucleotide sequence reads TGTGCCAGCGCACAGGGGCTCACCTACGAGCAGTACTTC. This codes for CASAQGLTYEQYF.